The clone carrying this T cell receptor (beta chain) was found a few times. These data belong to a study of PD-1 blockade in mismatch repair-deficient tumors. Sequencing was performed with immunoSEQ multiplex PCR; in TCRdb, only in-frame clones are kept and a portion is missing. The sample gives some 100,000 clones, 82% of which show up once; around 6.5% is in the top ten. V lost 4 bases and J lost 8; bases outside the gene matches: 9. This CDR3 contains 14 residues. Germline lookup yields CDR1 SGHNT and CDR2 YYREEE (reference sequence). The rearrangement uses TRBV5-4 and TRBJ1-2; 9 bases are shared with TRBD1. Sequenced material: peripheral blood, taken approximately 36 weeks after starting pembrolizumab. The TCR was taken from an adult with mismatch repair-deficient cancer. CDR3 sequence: CASSPTTGGAGYTF. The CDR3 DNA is TGTGCCAGCAGCCCTACCACAGGGGGCGCAGGCTACACCTTC.